A selection of T cell receptor beta chains follows, all from one sample in a study of shared clonotypes between healthy human individuals. Sequenced by immunoSEQ multiplex PCR; TCRdb stores in-frame clones only, minus some. The data show around 1.9 million clones, with approximately 94% seen just once and about 1.8% held by the top ten. Sequenced input: naive CD8+ T cells from PBMCs. The source of these receptors is a man aged 18 to 30 in good health. Some clones in this sample may be carry-over from other donors' samples. Both conserved end residues are part of each CDR3. Only part of the rows carry a size: once, few, many, or a class if the clone is expanded.

v_gene,j_gene,abundance,CDR3aa
TRBV19,TRBJ2-3,.,CASSIEDRSDTQYF
TRBV7-3,TRBJ2-1,.,CASSLTSFREGSYNEQFF
TRBV13,TRBJ2-7,.,CASSRGDRGHEQYF
TRBV28,TRBJ2-7,.,CASSLRGTGDEQYF
TRBV19,TRBJ1-2,.,CASRTPDGNYGYTF
TRBV7-9,TRBJ1-5,.,CASSWDRAGNQPQHF
TRBV27,TRBJ2-7,.,CASRGVYPGGAEQYF
TRBV28,TRBJ2-5,.,CATRGGSEETQYF
TRBV30,TRBJ1-2,once,CAWSLGQGTYGYTF
TRBV15,TRBJ2-7,few,CATSRLGVGGSYEQYF
TRBV27,TRBJ1-2,.,CASSQGSGLGYTF
TRBV4-1,TRBJ2-7,.,CASSPRGLNYEQYF
TRBV28,TRBJ2-7,.,CASSLVGGPSEQYF
TRBV11-3,TRBJ2-1,.,CASSLGGRGAFNNEQFF
TRBV7-9,TRBJ2-2,.,CASSSRTSQNTGELFF
TRBV19,TRBJ2-7,.,CASRGGEGQDKQYF
TRBV11-3,TRBJ2-7,.,CASSLEGRAYEQYF
TRBV7-9,TRBJ2-7,.,CASSLGWGSRYEQYF
TRBV27,TRBJ2-1,.,CASSPNPTTTRIGRYNEQFF
TRBV27,TRBJ2-7,.,CASRGFNYEQYF
TRBV19,TRBJ1-1,.,CASSWDKGSGTEAFF
TRBV7-6,TRBJ2-1,once,CASSLRSGGYNEQFF
TRBV28,TRBJ2-7,.,CASSTTTGGVDEQYF
TRBV2,TRBJ1-4,.,CASSEAYKTPTNEKLFF
TRBV5-1,TRBJ2-1,.,CASSFWLAGGNEQFF
TRBV15,TRBJ1-2,.,CATSSDRDNYGYTF
TRBV29-1,TRBJ1-1,once,CSAFPGPSMNTEAFF
TRBV7-9,TRBJ2-3,.,CASSWGREGPDTDTQYF
TRBV7-2,TRBJ1-4,.,CASSLIGVGNEKLFF
TRBV4-3,TRBJ2-7,.,CASSQDGRRGYEQYF
TRBV19,TRBJ2-7,.,CASRNGTYEQYF
TRBV11-2,TRBJ2-7,.,CASSLEGGRGYEQYF